The 13 T cell receptor beta chains in this list originate from one sample, sequenced in a study of shared clonotypes between healthy human individuals. Method: immunoSEQ multiplex PCR; TCRdb's copy keeps in-frame clones and lacks some. The sample contains hundreds of thousands of clones, roughly 70% of which appear only once. Material for sequencing was memory CD4+ T cells sorted from blood. Described subset: CD45RA-negative fraction. The origin of the receptors is a man aged 25-45 years in good health.

This chain joins TRBV18 and TRBJ2-1; no clear D. The germline V and J ends were trimmed by 1 base and 9 bases, with 10 bases remaining between them. CDR1 and CDR2 (germline): KGHSH, LQKENI. CDR3 length: 13 amino acids. The CDR3 loop reads CASSPQGSSEQFF. CDR3 nucleotide sequence: TGTGCCAGCTCACCACAGGGCTCCAGTGAGCAGTTCTTC.

This chain links TRBV5-4 with TRBJ2-2; TRBD2 matches at 8 bases. The CDR3 runs 16 residues. Germline loops: CDR1 SGHNT, CDR2 YYREEE (reference sequence). The J segment lost 4 bases and the V segment lost 0 bases, leaving 5 bases of the junction unmatched. The CDR3 spells CASSLASGRATGELFF. Written as DNA, the CDR3 is TGTGCCAGCAGCTTGGCCTCCGGGAGGGCCACCGGGGAGCTGTTTTTT.

The chain couples TRBV7-9 to TRBJ2-5; TRBD2 agrees at 9 bases. V lost 2 bases and J lost 5; bases outside the gene matches: 0. Germline assignment: CDR1 SEHNR and CDR2 FQNEAQ (reference sequence). This CDR3 spans 13 amino acids. The CDR3 coding sequence is TGTGCCAGCAGCTTAACTAGCGGGGAGACCCAGTACTTC. This translates into CASSLTSGETQYF.

The rearrangement joins TRBV5-1 to TRBJ1-6, with 7 nucleotides matching TRBD1. This CDR3 is 16 amino acids long. Germline V gives CDR1 SGHRS, CDR2 YFSETQ. The V gene end was trimmed by 7 bases and the J gene end by 7 bases; junction bases not matched to a gene: 14. This CDR3 reads CASSTGAGFRNSPLHF. Here the CDR3 DNA reads TGCGCCAGCTCCACAGGGGCAGGGTTTCGGAATTCACCCCTCCACTTT.

This chain joins TRBV7-2 and TRBJ2-3; 10 nucleotides match TRBD2. Germline V lookup: CDR1 SGHTA, CDR2 FQGNSA. This CDR3 comprises 16 residues. J gave up 4 bases and V 2 bases, and 6 bases lay outside the gene matches. The CDR3 coding sequence is TGTGCCAGCAGCTTATTGTCTAGCGGGAGAGCAGATACGCAGTATTTT. Its protein is CASSLLSSGRADTQYF.

The chain couples TRBV4-3 to TRBJ2-7; maybe TRBD1 (6 bases). The CDR3 runs to 15 residues. In germline, CDR1 is LGHNA, CDR2 YSLEER. V lost 0 bases and J 3 bases, leaving 12 bases between the germline ends. CDR3 nucleotide sequence: TGCGCCAGCAGCCAAGAAGGCATAGGGGGCTACGAGCAGTACTTC. Protein sequence: CASSQEGIGGYEQYF.

V gene TRBV18 combines with J gene TRBJ2-5; 10 nucleotides line up with TRBD1. The V gene end was trimmed by 3 bases and the J gene end by 4 bases; junction bases not matched to a gene: 5. The CDR3 contains 15 residues. Germline V gene sequence: CDR1 KGHSH, CDR2 LQKENI. The CDR3 protein is CASSPGTGVGETQYF. The CDR3 coding sequence is TGTGCCAGCTCACCGGGGACAGGGGTCGGAGAGACCCAGTACTTC.

The chain is built from TRBV5-1 and TRBJ2-7; D unclear. V lost 4 bases and J 7 bases, leaving 12 bases between the germline ends. Per the germline V gene, CDR1 is SGHRS and CDR2 is YFSETQ. This CDR3 has 12 amino acids. The DNA for the CDR3 is TGCGCCAGCAGCCTGGGGATTTGGGAGCAGTACTTC. Its protein product is CASSLGIWEQYF.

This chain links TRBV9 with TRBJ1-2; D is undetermined. In germline, CDR1 is SGDLS, CDR2 YYNGEE. The germline V and J ends were trimmed by 0 bases and 1 base, with 10 bases remaining between them. This CDR3 comprises 15 residues. The CDR3 spells CASSVDASRNYGYTF. DNA for the CDR3: TGTGCCAGCAGCGTAGACGCTTCGCGTAACTATGGCTACACCTTC.

This clone came up a few times. The rearrangement links TRBV10-3 to TRBJ1-1; D possibly corresponds to TRBD1 (5 bases). This CDR3 is 15 amino acids long. Germline V gene data show CDR1 as ENHRY and CDR2 as SYGVKD. The V and J ends lost 5 bases and 0 bases respectively, with 13 bases between them. The DNA of the CDR3 is TGTGCCATCAGTTATGACAGTTCAATGAACACTGAAGCTTTCTTT. This encodes CAISYDSSMNTEAFF.

This rearrangement joins TRBV29-1 to TRBJ1-2, with D uncertain. The CDR3 contains 16 residues. CDR1 SQVTM and CDR2 ANQGSEA come from the germline V gene. The V and J ends lost 4 bases and 0 bases respectively, with 18 bases between them. The CDR3 DNA is TGCAGCGTTGGGGCCTCTCCCCAACCTGCTAACTATGGCTACACCTTC. Translation: CSVGASPQPANYGYTF.

In this sample, this clone turned up once. The rearrangement uses TRBV6-5 and TRBJ1-4, with 8 bases aligning to TRBD1. The V gene's germline CDR1 is MNHEY and CDR2 SVGAGI. The CDR3 is made up of 15 amino acids. V dropped 6 bases and J dropped 4; count of bases not matched to a gene: 7. The CDR3 coding sequence is TGTGCCAGCAGACGAAAGGGACAGGATAATGAAAAACTGTTTTTT. Its protein is CASRRKGQDNEKLFF.

V is TRBV7-2 and J is TRBJ1-5, with D possibly being TRBD1 (6 bases). The CDR3 extends over 15 amino acids. V was clipped by 5 bases and J by 2 bases, with 13 bases between them. The V gene's germline CDR1 is SGHTA and CDR2 FQGNSA. The CDR3 bases are TGTGCCAGCAGCCTGGACAGCGGCGGCAATCAGCCCCAGCATTTT. This gives the protein CASSLDSGGNQPQHF.